This T cell receptor (beta chain) was found in a study of regulatory T cells in long-lasting Graves disease. From germline, CDR1 is MDHEN and CDR2 SYDVKM. The length of the CDR3 is 16 residues. The V end was cut by 3 bases, the J end by 0 bases, with 15 bases between. Both iRepertoire HTBI primers and Arm-PCR of CDR3 regions were used to build the TCR beta libraries. TCRdb re-derived calls from the multiplex PCR reads in MiXCR, one entry per CDR3 protein. The sample lists over 650,000 distinct CDR3 sequences; roughly 30% were seen once. Time point meaning: persistent/refractory GD, antithyroid drugs over 5 years with positive TRAb. PBMCs were the source of the RNA used for TCR sequencing. The patients were enrolled through endocrinology in Xi'an, China. Study results and limitations: Accuracy was possibly reduced by small sample size. Newly diagnosed disease favored TRBV20-1 and TRBJ2-1 over persistent disease.

There are many counts of this clonotype. Its specificity is not known. The chain links TRBV28 to TRBJ2-7; D might be TRBD1 (6 bases). The TCR originated in a female donor with Graves disease. The sequencing here drew on peripheral blood mononuclear cells (PBMCs), taken when the disease was refractory, from a patient treated with antithyroid drugs. The CDR3 DNA sequence: TGTGCCAGCAGTTTTCGGAACAGGGTTAGCTCCTACGAGCAGTACTTC. Protein product: CASSFRNRVSSYEQYF.